This T cell receptor (beta chain) was sequenced in a study of T cell responses to AZD1222 COVID-19 vaccine. Looking at the study overall: The analysis combined second doses at about 4 or about 12 weeks. Whole-study results and caveats: Females made up more of the donors, who were largely white British, and clonal diversity may have come out too low. Repertoire sampling occurred only after the peak T cell response.

Sequenced by immunoSEQ multiplex PCR; TCRdb stores in-frame clones only, minus some. The repertoire holds about 200,000 clones, approximately 92% seen once, with 1% to 1.5% in the top ten. Germline CDR1 reads LNHDA; CDR2 reads SQIVND (reference sequence). The CDR3 is made up of 14 amino acids. Trimming shortened V by 3 bases and J by 3 bases, and 11 bases separated the two germline ends. As to this clone: No antigen is known for it.

The sequences come from peripheral blood, collected on day 0 of AZD1222 vaccination. This TCR derives from an adult in good health. The gene calls are TRBV19 and TRBJ1-2, with D tentatively TRBD1 (5 bases). CDR3 residues: CASSMRGGHYGYTF. CDR3 coding DNA: TGTGCCAGTAGTATGCGGGGGGGACACTATGGCTACACCTTC.